This TCR beta chain was sequenced during a study of beta chain features in type 1 diabetes. Whole-study findings and limits: Healthy donors had naive, central memory and Treg TCRB repertoires that appeared less similar than those seen among patients. In all four CD4+ subsets, TCRB CDR3 length was significantly, moderately reduced in type 1 diabetes. TCRB rearrangement may or may not be influenced by HLA type; here this remained unresolved.

Investigators reverse transcribed all isolated RNA, so they sequenced expressed TCRB transcripts. Assay used: immunoSEQ multiplex PCR; TCRdb lists only in-frame clones, some missing. The table lists more than 300,000 clones, roughly an eighth of them singletons. The collection from each donor was one heparinised blood draw averaging approximately 110 mL. Sort purity for all populations was recorded as exceeding 98%. Concerning this clone: Its antigen remains unidentified.

V lost 1 base and J 9 bases, leaving 13 bases between the germline ends. The CDR3 spans 14 residues. Germline-derived CDR1 and CDR2 are SEHNR and FQNEAQ (reference sequence). This clonotype was sampled from a woman younger than 30 with type 1 diabetes. This rearrangement joins TRBV7-9 to TRBJ2-1, with D perhaps TRBD1 (5 bases). Sequencing used naive CD4+ T cells from blood. CDR3 protein: CASSLGVPQGEQFF. CDR3 nucleotide sequence: TGTGCCAGCAGCTTAGGGGTCCCTCAGGGTGAGCAGTTCTTC.